These 27 T cell receptor beta chains originate from one sample sequenced in a study of shared clonotypes between healthy human individuals. CD45RO-negative, CCR7-positively selected cells formed the naive CD8 fraction, excluding terminally differentiated effector memory CD45RA+ cells. Clones were sequenced by immunoSEQ multiplex PCR, and TCRdb holds only the in-frame ones, with some missing. The sample comprises roughly 2,000,000 clones, around 95% of which are singletons, and about 1.7% rests with the top ten. What was sequenced was naive CD8+ T cells from PBMCs. These TCRs come from a man between 18 and 29 years old in good health. Some clones in this sample may be carry-over from other donors' samples.

This rearrangement joins TRBV6-1 to TRBJ1-1, with D perhaps TRBD1 (5 bases). V was shortened by 1 base and J by 4 bases, with 16 bases between the two germline ends. The CDR3 is 16 amino acids. The germline V gene has CDR1 MNHNS and CDR2 SASEGT. CDR3 nucleotides: TGTGCCAGCAGTGAAGGATGGGACTTCGTAATCACTGAAGCTTTCTTT. Protein: CASSEGWDFVITEAFF.

V gene TRBV7-9 combines with J gene TRBJ2-1; the match to TRBD2 covers 11 bases. The CDR3 consists of 18 residues. Trimming took 4 bases from V and 1 from J; bases not matched to a gene: 9. Germline V CDR1 and CDR2: SEHNR, FQNEAQ (reference sequence). The CDR3, as DNA: TGTGCCAGCAGCTCGGGGCGGGTAGCGGGAGGGTCCTACAATGAGCAGTTCTTC. Translation gives CASSSGRVAGGSYNEQFF.

The chain has TRBV7-2 and TRBJ1-2, with a tentative D call TRBD1 (6 bases). V was pared by 10 bases and J by 1 base, with 25 bases between. Germline CDR1 is SGHTA and CDR2 is FQGNSA. CDR3 length: 17 amino acids. Here the CDR3 DNA reads TGTGCCACATCAGCGAAGACAGGCACAATGATTAACTATGGCTACACCTTC. Translated, it gives CATSAKTGTMINYGYTF.

The chain uses TRBV19 and TRBJ2-2; 9 positions match TRBD2. Germline V gives CDR1 LNHDA, CDR2 SQIVND (reference sequence). CDR3 size: 17 residues. V was pared by 2 bases and J by 2 bases, with 6 bases of the junction left unmatched. CDR3 nucleotide sequence: TGTGCCAGTAGTATACTCCTAGCGGGAACAAACACCGGGGAGCTGTTTTTT. Translated, it gives CASSILLAGTNTGELFF.

The chain has TRBV4-1 and TRBJ2-2; 10 bases align to TRBD2. Unmatched junction bases numbered 13, after V lost 6 bases and J lost 6 bases. CDR1 and CDR2 from the germline V gene are MGHRA and YSYEKL. The CDR3 extends over 17 amino acids. Here the CDR3 DNA reads TGCGCCAGCAGGATTACTCAGCGGGAGGGCTTGGCCGGGGAGCTGTTTTTT. Amino acids: CASRITQREGLAGELFF.

J is TRBJ1-1 and V is TRBV25-1; 7 bases agree with TRBD1. Germline lookup yields CDR1 MGHDK and CDR2 SYGVNS. CDR3 length: 15 amino acids. The junction had 8 bases not matched to a gene; V was cut back by 7 bases and J by 0 bases. CDR3 sequence reads: CASTPRQGMNTEAFF. The CDR3 DNA reads TGTGCCAGCACTCCGAGACAGGGTATGAACACTGAAGCTTTCTTT.

V gene TRBV29-1 combines with J gene TRBJ1-2; possible D gene TRBD1, 5 bases. CDR1 is SQVTM, CDR2 ANQGSEA, per germline. The V end was cut by 3 bases, the J end by 7 bases, with 6 bases between. This CDR3 has 10 amino acids. The CDR3 is CSVERGGYTF. The CDR3 DNA reads TGCAGCGTTGAGAGGGGTGGCTACACCTTC.

About this clone itself: Additional DNA sequences in this sample encode the identical CDR3. This sequence joins TRBV27 and TRBJ2-7, with unresolved D. Germline CDR1 is MNHEY and CDR2 is SMNVEV (reference sequence). Trimming pared 3 bases from V and 0 bases from J, leaving 6 bases between. This CDR3 has 13 amino acids. Here the CDR3 DNA reads TGTGCCAGCAGTTTGGGCCCCTCCTACGAGCAGTACTTC. This translates into CASSLGPSYEQYF.

This chain connects TRBV5-5 to TRBJ1-1; D unclear. The CDR3 covers 14 residues. Germline CDR1 and CDR2: SGHKS and YYEKEE (reference sequence). Trimming shortened V by 0 bases and J by 1 base, and 7 bases separated the two germline ends. CDR3 loop: CASSLARQNTEAFF. CDR3 nucleotides: TGTGCCAGCAGCTTGGCCAGGCAGAACACTGAAGCTTTCTTT.

This chain uses TRBV28 with TRBJ2-1; no reliable D call. The CDR3 has 17 residues. Germline values: CDR1 MDHEN, CDR2 SYDVKM. Trimming left V 4 bases short and J 4 bases short, with 20 bases between. CDR3 nucleotide sequence: TGTGCCAGCAGTTCCTATATGCCCCCCCGGGTATACAATGAGCAGTTCTTC. It is translated as CASSSYMPPRVYNEQFF. Variable domain in full (rest from reference TRBV28 and TRBJ2-1): DVKVTQSSRYLVKRTGEKVFLECVQDMDHENMFWYRQDPGLGLRLIYFSYDVKMKEKGDIPEGYSVSREKKERFSLILESASTNQTSMYLCASSSYMPPRVYNEQFFGPGTRLTVL.

The V call is TRBV28, the J call TRBJ1-2, with TRBD1 identical over 8 bases. This CDR3 is 13 amino acids long. Unmatched junction bases numbered 12, after V lost 8 bases and J lost 10 bases. Germline V CDR1 and CDR2: MDHEN, SYDVKM. Here the CDR3 reads CASSYDRGTDYTF. In DNA form, the CDR3 reads TGTGCCAGCTCATATGACAGGGGTACGGACTACACCTTC.

Turning to this clone: Other DNA sequences in this sample translate to the same CDR3. The chain combines TRBV4-1 with TRBJ2-7; TRBD2 matches at 10 bases. J gave up 4 bases and V 1 base, and 4 bases lay outside the gene matches. CDR3 size: 15 residues. CDR1 is MGHRA, CDR2 YSYEKL, per germline. CDR3 protein: CASSQGTSGLYEQYF. In DNA, the CDR3 is TGCGCCAGCAGCCAAGGGACTAGCGGTCTGTACGAGCAGTACTTC.

This clone was counted once. The rearrangement links TRBV6-5 to TRBJ2-3; perhaps TRBD2 as D (5 bases). This CDR3 is built from 12 residues. The V and J ends lost 6 bases and 11 bases respectively, with 15 bases between them. CDR1 is MNHEY and CDR2 is SVGAGI in the germline V gene. Here the CDR3 reads CASRASPYMQYF. The CDR3 DNA is TGTGCCAGCAGAGCTAGCCCCTATATGCAGTATTTT.

Worth noting for this clone: With a much larger clone just one base away, this may be a read error. Other DNA sequences in this sample translate to the same CDR3. The J gene is TRBJ2-3, the V gene TRBV6-5; D unresolved. Looked up from germline, CDR1 is MNHEY and CDR2 is SVGAGI. CDR3 length: 11 amino acids. V was pared by 6 bases and J by 2 bases, with 3 bases between. For the CDR3, the DNA is TGTGCCAGCAGGTCCACAGATACGCAGTATTTT. Amino acids: CASRSTDTQYF.

The rearrangement uses TRBV7-6 and TRBJ2-1; 12 bases line up with TRBD2. V dropped 4 bases and J dropped 5; count of bases not matched to a gene: 6. CDR1 and CDR2 (germline): SGHVS, FNYEAQ. The CDR3 length is 16 residues. CDR3 in DNA: TGTGCCAGCAGCTCCAAACTAGCGGGAGGCCACAATGAGCAGTTCTTC. Its translation is CASSSKLAGGHNEQFF.

The CDR3 here is CASRSGGSIYNEQFF. DNA of the CDR3: TGTGCCAGCAGGTCCGGCGGGAGTATCTACAATGAGCAGTTCTTC. The rearrangement uses TRBV2 and TRBJ2-1; 7 positions agree with TRBD2. Losses at the gene ends were 6 bases for V and 3 bases for J; bases not matched to a gene: 8. This CDR3 spans 15 amino acids. The germline V gene has CDR1 SNHLY and CDR2 FYNNEI.

The table lists this clone with a count of one. This chain uses TRBV25-1 with TRBJ2-5; D possibly corresponds to TRBD1 (6 bases). The V end was cut by 2 bases, the J end by 4 bases, with 17 bases between. This CDR3 is built from 16 residues. Per germline, CDR1 MGHDK and CDR2 SYGVNS. For the CDR3, the DNA is TGTGCCAGCAGTGAAGGGGGCCAGGGGAGTTTAGAGACCCAGTACTTC. Translated: CASSEGGQGSLETQYF.

This clone was detected once. The CDR3 nucleotides read TGTGCCAGCAGCCCGACTAGCGGTGAGCAGTTCTTC. Translation gives CASSPTSGEQFF. The genes are TRBV7-3 and TRBJ2-1, with 9 nucleotides matching TRBD2. The CDR3 sequence is 12 residues long. Germline CDR1 is SGHTA and CDR2 is FQGTGA. V was clipped by 5 bases and J by 9 bases; unmatched bases: 2. Full variable domain (missing parts from reference TRBV7-3 and TRBJ2-1): GAGVSQTPSNKVTEKGKYVELRCDPISGHTALYWYRQSLGQGPEFLIYFQGTGAADDSGLPNDRFFAVRPEGSVSTLKIQRTERGDSAVYLCASSPTSGEQFFGPGTRLTVL.

The chain combines TRBV4-2 with TRBJ2-7; 9 positions match TRBD1. CDR1 is LGHNA, CDR2 YNFKEQ, per germline. CDR3 length equals 18 residues. V trimming: 4 bases; J trimming: 3 bases; junction bases outside the gene matches: 16. CDR3 loop: CASSPSLIRQGGDYEQYF. The DNA of the CDR3 is TGTGCCAGCAGCCCCTCCCTGATTAGACAGGGGGGAGACTACGAGCAGTACTTC.

The chain links TRBV19 to TRBJ1-1; 10 positions agree with TRBD1. V shed 7 bases and J 12 bases; nucleotides not matched to a gene: 20. From germline, CDR1 is LNHDA and CDR2 SQIVND (reference sequence). The length of the CDR3 is 16 residues. The DNA for the CDR3 is TGTGCCAGTACCCTAACCCGGGACAGGGGTTGGTCTGAGCCTTTCTTT. It specifies CASTLTRDRGWSEPFF.

Of note for this clone: Other DNA sequences in this sample translate to the same CDR3. The gene calls are TRBV28 and TRBJ2-1; D is ambiguous. The CDR3 is 13 residues long. The V gene's germline CDR1 is MDHEN and CDR2 SYDVKM. The ends were cut back, 3 bases at V and 4 bases at J, with 7 bases in the middle. CDR3 residues: CASSLARYNEQFF. CDR3 sequence (DNA): TGTGCCAGCAGTTTGGCAAGATACAATGAGCAGTTCTTC.

This chain uses TRBV11-2 with TRBJ1-1, with D uncertain. The CDR3 runs to 14 residues. Germline CDR1 SGHAT, CDR2 FQNNGV. Trimming stripped 0 bases from V and 1 base from J, with 6 bases between. CDR3 amino acids: CASSLEMGNTEAFF. The CDR3 coding sequence is TGTGCCAGCAGCTTAGAGATGGGGAACACTGAAGCTTTCTTT.

The CDR3 DNA reads TGTGCCAGCTCACCGGAGAGATCCGGCACAGATACGCAGTATTTT. Its protein is CASSPERSGTDTQYF. V and J are TRBV18 and TRBJ2-3; D gene ambiguous. The CDR3 contains 15 residues. Germline V gives CDR1 KGHSH, CDR2 LQKENI. With 3 bases removed from V and 1 base from J, the gap between germline ends came to 11 bases.

The chain is built from TRBV4-3 and TRBJ2-1, with 10 bases fitting TRBD2. This CDR3 is built from 17 residues. The trim removed 0 bases at V and 4 bases at J, leaving 6 bases unmatched. Germline V CDR1 and CDR2: LGHNA, YSLEER. CDR3 DNA sequence: TGCGCCAGCAGCCAAGATCTCTGGACTAGCGGATACAATGAGCAGTTCTTC. Translation: CASSQDLWTSGYNEQFF.

V gene TRBV4-1 combines with J gene TRBJ2-1; 14 nucleotides agree with TRBD2. Per the germline V gene, CDR1 is MGHRA and CDR2 is YSYEKL. The CDR3 contains 17 residues. Losses at the gene ends were 3 bases for V and 7 bases for J; bases not matched to a gene: 8. The DNA for the CDR3 is TGCGCCAGCAGCCATACATCGGGACTAGCGGGAGCGAATGAGCAGTTCTTC. The encoded protein is CASSHTSGLAGANEQFF.

The chain links TRBV7-9 to TRBJ2-2, with D perhaps TRBD1 or TRBD2 (5 bases each). CDR1 and CDR2 from the germline V gene are SEHNR and FQNEAQ (reference sequence). The CDR3 has 16 amino acids. The germline V and J ends were trimmed by 5 bases and 2 bases, with 15 bases remaining between them. CDR3 sequence (DNA): TGTGCCAGCAGCACCGATGGGGGTCCTAACACCGGGGAGCTGTTTTTT. Translated, it gives CASSTDGGPNTGELFF.

The chain joins TRBV19 to TRBJ2-3; TRBD1 agrees at 11 bases. In germline, CDR1 is LNHDA, CDR2 SQIVND (reference sequence). This CDR3 contains 14 residues. J lost 5 bases, V lost 6 bases, and 4 bases had no gene match. The CDR3 loop reads CASRDRGREDTQYF. The DNA of the CDR3 is TGTGCCAGTAGGGACAGGGGGCGAGAAGATACGCAGTATTTT. Together with reference TRBV19 and TRBJ2-3, the CDR3 gives the full variable domain: DGGITQSPKYLFRKEGQNVTLSCEQNLNHDAMYWYRQDPGQGLRLIYYSQIVNDFQKGDIAEGYSVSREKKESFPLTVTSAQKNPTAFYLCASRDRGREDTQYFGPGTRLTVL.